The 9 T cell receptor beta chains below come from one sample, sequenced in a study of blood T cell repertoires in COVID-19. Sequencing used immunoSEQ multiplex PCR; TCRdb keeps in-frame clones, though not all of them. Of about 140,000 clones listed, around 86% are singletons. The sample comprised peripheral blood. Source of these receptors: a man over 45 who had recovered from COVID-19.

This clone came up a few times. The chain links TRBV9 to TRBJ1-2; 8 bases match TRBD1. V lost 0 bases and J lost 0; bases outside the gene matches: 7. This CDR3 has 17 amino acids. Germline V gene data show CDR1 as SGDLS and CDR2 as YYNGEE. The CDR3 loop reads CASSVEAGGDANYGYTF. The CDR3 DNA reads TGTGCCAGCAGCGTAGAGGCAGGGGGCGATGCTAACTATGGCTACACCTTC.

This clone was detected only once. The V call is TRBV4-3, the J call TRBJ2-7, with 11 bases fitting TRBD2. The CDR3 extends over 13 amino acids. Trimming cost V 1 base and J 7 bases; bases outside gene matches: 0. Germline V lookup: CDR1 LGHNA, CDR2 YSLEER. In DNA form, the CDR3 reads TGCGCCAGCAGCCAAGGACTAGCGGGGGAGCAGTACTTC. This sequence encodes CASSQGLAGEQYF.

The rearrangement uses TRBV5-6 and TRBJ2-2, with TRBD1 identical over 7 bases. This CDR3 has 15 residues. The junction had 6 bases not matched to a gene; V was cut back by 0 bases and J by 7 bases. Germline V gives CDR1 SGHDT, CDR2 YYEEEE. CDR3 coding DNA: TGTGCCAGCAGCTTGGTGACAGGGTTTCACGGGGAGCTGTTTTTT. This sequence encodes CASSLVTGFHGELFF.

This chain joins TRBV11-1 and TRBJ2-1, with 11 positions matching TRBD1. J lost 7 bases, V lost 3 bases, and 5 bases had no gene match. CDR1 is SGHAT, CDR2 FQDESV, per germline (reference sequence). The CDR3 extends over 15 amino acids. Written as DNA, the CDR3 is TGTGCCAGCAGCTTGTGGGACAGGGGGAAAAATGAGCAGTTCTTC. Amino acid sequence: CASSLWDRGKNEQFF.

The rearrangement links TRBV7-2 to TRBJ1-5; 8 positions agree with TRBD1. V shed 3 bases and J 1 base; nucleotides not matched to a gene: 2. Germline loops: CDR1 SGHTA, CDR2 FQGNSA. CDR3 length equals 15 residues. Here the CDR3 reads CASSLTGVSNQPQHF. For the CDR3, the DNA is TGTGCCAGCAGCTTGACAGGGGTGAGCAATCAGCCCCAGCATTTT.

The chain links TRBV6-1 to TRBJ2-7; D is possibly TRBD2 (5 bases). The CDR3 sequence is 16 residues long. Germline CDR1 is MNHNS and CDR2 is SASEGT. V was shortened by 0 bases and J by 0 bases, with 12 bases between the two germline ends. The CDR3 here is CASSEARGQLSYEQYF. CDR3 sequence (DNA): TGTGCCAGCAGTGAAGCTCGGGGTCAACTCTCCTACGAGCAGTACTTC.

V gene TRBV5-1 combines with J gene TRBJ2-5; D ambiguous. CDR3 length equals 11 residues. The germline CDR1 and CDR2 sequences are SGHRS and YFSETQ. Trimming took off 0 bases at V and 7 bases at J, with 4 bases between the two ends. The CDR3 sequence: CASSLASTQYF. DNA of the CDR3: TGCGCCAGCAGCTTGGCGTCGACCCAGTACTTC.

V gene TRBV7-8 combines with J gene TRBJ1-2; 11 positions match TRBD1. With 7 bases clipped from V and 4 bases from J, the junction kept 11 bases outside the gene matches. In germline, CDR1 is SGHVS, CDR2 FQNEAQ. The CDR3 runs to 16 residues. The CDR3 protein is CASTPTGTGGAYGYTF. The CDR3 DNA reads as TGTGCCAGCACCCCTACCGGGACAGGGGGGGCCTATGGCTACACCTTC. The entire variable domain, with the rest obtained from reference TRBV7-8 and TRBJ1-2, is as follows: GAGVSQSPRYKVAKRGQDVALRCDPISGHVSLFWYQQALGQGPEFLTYFQNEAQLDKSGLPSDRFFAERPEGSVSTLKIQRTQQEDSAVYLCASTPTGTGGAYGYTFGSGTRLTVV.

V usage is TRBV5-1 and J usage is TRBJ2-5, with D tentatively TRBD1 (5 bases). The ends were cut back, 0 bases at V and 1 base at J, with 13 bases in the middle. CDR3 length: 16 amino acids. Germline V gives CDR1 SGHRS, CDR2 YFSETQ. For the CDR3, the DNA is TGCGCCAGCAGCTTGGCCCTGACAGACCTCCAAGAGACCCAGTACTTC. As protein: CASSLALTDLQETQYF.